This T cell receptor (beta chain) was captured in a study of quantifying T cell responses using KT2 cells. About the research overall: TCR alpha and beta constant-region primers primed reverse transcription of RNA.

On this clonotype itself: As yet, its antigen is unknown.

Unfractionated PBMC were spiked with known numbers of KT2 clone cells. Each cDNA got a UMI-containing oligo ligated at its 3' end. An equimolar mix of RC1.1 and RC1.2 primed the beta chain across TRBC1 and TRBC2. Separate processing of TCR alpha and beta chains began at the second PCR. TCRdb passed the UMI-ligation and nested PCR reads through MiXCR, listing each CDR3 protein once. Counted here are around 30,000 distinct CDR3 sequences, under 13% occurring once; the ten biggest clones make up 9.7%. Study-level results: Even the lowest spike-in, about one KT2 cell per 100,000 PBMC, yielded detectable KT2 sequences. Counts of KT2 alpha and beta sequences rose linearly with the number of KT2 cells added.

There are 17 residues in the CDR3. Germline trimming cut 4 bases from V and 3 bases from J; bases unmatched to any gene: 10. The V gene's germline CDR1 is SGHNT and CDR2 YYREEE (reference sequence). The material sequenced was PBMCs spiked with cells of the T cell clone KT2. This receptor was obtained from a human donor. The chain recombines TRBV5-4 with TRBJ2-1, with TRBD2 matching 10 bases. CDR3 region: CASSNGTSENLYNEQFF. In DNA form, the CDR3 reads TGTGCCAGCAGCAATGGGACTAGCGAAAACCTCTACAATGAGCAGTTCTTC.